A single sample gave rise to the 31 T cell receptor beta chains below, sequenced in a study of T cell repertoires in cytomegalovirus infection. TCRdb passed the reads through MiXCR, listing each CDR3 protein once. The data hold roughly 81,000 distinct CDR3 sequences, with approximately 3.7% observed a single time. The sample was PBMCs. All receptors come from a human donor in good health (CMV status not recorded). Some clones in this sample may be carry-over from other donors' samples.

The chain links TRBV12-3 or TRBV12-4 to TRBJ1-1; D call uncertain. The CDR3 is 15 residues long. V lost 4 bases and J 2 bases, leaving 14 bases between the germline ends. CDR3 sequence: CASSSHLVVNTEAFF. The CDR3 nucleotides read TGTGCCAGCAGTTCGCATTTAGTTGTAAACACTGAAGCTTTCTTT.

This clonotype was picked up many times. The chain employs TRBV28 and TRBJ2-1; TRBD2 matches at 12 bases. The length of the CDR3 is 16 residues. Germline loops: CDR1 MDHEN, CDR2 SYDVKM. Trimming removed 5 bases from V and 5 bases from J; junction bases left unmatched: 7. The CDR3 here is CASSALAGGPNNEQFF. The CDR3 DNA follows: TGTGCCAGCAGTGCTCTAGCGGGGGGGCCTAACAATGAGCAGTTCTTC. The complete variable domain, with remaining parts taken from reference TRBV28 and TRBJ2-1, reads DVKVTQSSRYLVKRTGEKVFLECVQDMDHENMFWYRQDPGLGLRLIYFSYDVKMKEKGDIPEGYSVSREKKERFSLILESASTNQTSMYLCASSALAGGPNNEQFFGPGTRLTVL.

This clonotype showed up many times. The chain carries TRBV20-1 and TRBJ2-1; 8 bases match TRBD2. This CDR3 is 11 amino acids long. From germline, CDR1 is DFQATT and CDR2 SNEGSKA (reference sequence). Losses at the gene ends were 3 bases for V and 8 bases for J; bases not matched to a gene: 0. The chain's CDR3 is CSARTSDEQFF. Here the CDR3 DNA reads TGCAGTGCTAGGACTAGCGATGAGCAGTTCTTC.

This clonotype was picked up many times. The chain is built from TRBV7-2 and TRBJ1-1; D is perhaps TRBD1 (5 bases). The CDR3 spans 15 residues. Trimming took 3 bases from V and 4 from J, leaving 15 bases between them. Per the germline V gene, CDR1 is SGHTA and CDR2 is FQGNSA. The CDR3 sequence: CASSFSQGGVTEAFF. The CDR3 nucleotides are TGTGCCAGCAGCTTTTCTCAGGGAGGAGTCACTGAAGCTTTCTTT.

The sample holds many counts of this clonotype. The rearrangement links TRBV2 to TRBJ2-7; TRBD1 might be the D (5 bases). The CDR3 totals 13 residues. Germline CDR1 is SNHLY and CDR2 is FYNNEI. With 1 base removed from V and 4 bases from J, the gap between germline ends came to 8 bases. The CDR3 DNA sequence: TGTGCCAGCAGTGAAGGGCCAGGGTACGAGCAGTACTTC. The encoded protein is CASSEGPGYEQYF.

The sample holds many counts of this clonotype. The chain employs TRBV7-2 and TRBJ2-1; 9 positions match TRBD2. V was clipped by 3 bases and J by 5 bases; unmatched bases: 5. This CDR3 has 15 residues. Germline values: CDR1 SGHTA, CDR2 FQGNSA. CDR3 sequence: CASSFSSGVNNEQFF. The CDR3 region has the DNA TGTGCCAGCAGCTTCTCTAGCGGGGTTAACAATGAGCAGTTCTTC.

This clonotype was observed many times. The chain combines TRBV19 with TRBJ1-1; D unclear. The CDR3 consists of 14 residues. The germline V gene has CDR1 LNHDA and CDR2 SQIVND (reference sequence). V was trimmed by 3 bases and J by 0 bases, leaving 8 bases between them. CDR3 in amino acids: CASSIQFMNTEAFF. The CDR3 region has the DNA TGTGCCAGTAGTATCCAGTTCATGAACACTGAAGCTTTCTTT.

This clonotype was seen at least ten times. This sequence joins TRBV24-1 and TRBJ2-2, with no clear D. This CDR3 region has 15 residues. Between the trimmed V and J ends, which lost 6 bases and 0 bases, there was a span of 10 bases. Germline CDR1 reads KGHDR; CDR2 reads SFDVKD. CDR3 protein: CATSQVIANTGELFF. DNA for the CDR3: TGTGCCACCAGTCAGGTCATCGCGAACACCGGGGAGCTGTTTTTT.

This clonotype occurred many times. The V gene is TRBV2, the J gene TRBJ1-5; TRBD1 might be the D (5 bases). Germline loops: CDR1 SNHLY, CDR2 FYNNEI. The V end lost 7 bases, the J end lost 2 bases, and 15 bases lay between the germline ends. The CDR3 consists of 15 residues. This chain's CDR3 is CASIPGTGGNQPQHF. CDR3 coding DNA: TGTGCCAGCATACCAGGGACGGGAGGCAATCAGCCCCAGCATTTT.

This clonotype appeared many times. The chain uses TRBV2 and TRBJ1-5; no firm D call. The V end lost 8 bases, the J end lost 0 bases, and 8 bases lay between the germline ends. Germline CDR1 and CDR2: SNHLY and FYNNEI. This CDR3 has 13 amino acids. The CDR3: CASGGDSNQPQHF. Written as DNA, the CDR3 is TGTGCCAGCGGTGGGGATAGCAATCAGCCCCAGCATTTT.

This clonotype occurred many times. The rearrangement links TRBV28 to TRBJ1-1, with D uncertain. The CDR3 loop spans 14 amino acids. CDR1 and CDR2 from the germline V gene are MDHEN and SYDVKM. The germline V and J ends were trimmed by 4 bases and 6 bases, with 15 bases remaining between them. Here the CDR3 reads CASSSISPSAEAFF. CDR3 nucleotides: TGTGCCAGCAGTTCAATAAGCCCCAGCGCTGAAGCTTTCTTT.

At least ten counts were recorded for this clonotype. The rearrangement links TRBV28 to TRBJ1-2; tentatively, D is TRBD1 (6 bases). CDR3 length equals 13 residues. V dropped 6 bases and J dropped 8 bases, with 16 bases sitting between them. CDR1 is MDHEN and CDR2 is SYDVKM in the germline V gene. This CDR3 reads CASSLGQRGGYTF. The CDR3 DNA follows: TGTGCCAGCAGCCTAGGACAGAGAGGGGGCTACACCTTC.

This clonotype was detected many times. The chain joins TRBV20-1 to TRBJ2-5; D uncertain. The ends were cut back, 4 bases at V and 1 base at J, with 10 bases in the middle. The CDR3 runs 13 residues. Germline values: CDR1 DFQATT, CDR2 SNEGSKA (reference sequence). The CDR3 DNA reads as TGCAGTGCTACTCAAAACGTCCAAGAGACCCAGTACTTC. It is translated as CSATQNVQETQYF.

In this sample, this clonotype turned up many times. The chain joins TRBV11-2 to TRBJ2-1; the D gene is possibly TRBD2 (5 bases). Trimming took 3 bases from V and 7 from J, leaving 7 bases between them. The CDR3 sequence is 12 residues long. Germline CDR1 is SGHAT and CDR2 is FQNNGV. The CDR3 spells CASSFTGNEQFF. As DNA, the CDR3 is TGTGCCAGCAGCTTTACGGGGAATGAGCAGTTCTTC.

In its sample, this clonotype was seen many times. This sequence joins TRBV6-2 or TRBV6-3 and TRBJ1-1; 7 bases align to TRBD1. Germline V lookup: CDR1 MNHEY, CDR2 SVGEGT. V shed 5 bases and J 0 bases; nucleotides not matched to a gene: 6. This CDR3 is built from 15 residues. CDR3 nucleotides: TGTGCCAGCAGTAGACAGGGAAGGATGAACACTGAAGCTTTCTTT. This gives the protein CASSRQGRMNTEAFF.

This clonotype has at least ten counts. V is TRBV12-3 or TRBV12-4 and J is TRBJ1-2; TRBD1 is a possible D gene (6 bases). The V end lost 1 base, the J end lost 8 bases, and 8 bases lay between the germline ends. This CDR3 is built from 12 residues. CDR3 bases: TGTGCCAGCAGTTTAGGGGGGCAAGGCTACACCTTC. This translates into CASSLGGQGYTF.

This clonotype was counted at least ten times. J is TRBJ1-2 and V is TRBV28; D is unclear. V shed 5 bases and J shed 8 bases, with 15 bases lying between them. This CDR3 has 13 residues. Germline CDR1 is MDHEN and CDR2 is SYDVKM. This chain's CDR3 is CASSPRTAGGYTF. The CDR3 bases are TGTGCCAGCAGTCCCCGGACTGCGGGGGGCTACACCTTC.

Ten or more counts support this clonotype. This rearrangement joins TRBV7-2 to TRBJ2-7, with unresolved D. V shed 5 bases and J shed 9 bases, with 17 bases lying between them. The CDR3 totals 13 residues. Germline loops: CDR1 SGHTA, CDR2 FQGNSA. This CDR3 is CASSDEPLGGQYF. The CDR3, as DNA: TGTGCCAGCAGCGATGAGCCTCTCGGCGGGCAGTACTTC.

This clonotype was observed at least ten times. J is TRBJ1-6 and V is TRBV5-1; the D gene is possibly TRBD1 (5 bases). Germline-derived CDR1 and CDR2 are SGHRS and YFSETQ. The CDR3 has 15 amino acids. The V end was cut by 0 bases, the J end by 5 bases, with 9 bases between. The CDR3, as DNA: TGCGCCAGCAGCTTGGGGCAGGGCGATAATTCACCCCTCCACTTT. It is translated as CASSLGQGDNSPLHF.

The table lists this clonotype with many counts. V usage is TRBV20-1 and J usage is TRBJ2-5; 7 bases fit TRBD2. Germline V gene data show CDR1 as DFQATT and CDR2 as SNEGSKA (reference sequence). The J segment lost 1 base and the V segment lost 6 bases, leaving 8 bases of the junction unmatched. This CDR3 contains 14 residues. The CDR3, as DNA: TGCAGTGCCCGCCTCCCGGGGGGCCAAGAGACCCAGTACTTC. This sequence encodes CSARLPGGQETQYF.

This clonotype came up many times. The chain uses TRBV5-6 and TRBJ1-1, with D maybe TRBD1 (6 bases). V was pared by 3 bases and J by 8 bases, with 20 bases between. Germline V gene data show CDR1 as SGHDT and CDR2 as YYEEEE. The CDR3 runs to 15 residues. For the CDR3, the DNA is TGTGCCAGCAGCTGGAGGGGCAGGGGCTCCCGCGAAGCTTTCTTT. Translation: CASSWRGRGSREAFF.

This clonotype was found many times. In DNA form, the CDR3 reads TGTGCCAGCAGCTTAGGCGAGGGGCGTCAAGGCTACACCTTC. This sequence encodes CASSLGEGRQGYTF. The chain links TRBV7-8 to TRBJ1-2, with D possibly being TRBD1 (5 bases). The V gene lost 1 base and the J gene lost 8 bases, with 14 bases spanning the gap. This CDR3 contains 14 residues. Germline V lookup: CDR1 SGHVS, CDR2 FQNEAQ. The full variable domain, completed using reference TRBV7-8 and TRBJ1-2, is GAGVSQSPRYKVAKRGQDVALRCDPISGHVSLFWYQQALGQGPEFLTYFQNEAQLDKSGLPSDRFFAERPEGSVSTLKIQRTQQEDSAVYLCASSLGEGRQGYTFGSGTRLTVV.

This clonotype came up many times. CDR3 coding DNA: TGCAGCCCCTGGGGGAGCACAGATACGCAGTATTTT. Translating gives CSPWGSTDTQYF. This rearrangement joins TRBV29-1 to TRBJ2-3; D tentatively reads TRBD1 or TRBD2 (5 bases each). The length of the CDR3 is 12 residues. CDR1 and CDR2 (germline): SQVTM, ANQGSEA. Trimming shortened V by 8 bases and J by 0 bases, and 9 bases separated the two germline ends.

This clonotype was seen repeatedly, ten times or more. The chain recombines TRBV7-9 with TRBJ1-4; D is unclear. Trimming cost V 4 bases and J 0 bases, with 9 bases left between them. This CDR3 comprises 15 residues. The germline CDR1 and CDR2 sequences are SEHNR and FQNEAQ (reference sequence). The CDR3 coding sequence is TGTGCCAGCAGCTCCCTACTTGCAACTAATGAAAAACTGTTTTTT. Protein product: CASSSLLATNEKLFF. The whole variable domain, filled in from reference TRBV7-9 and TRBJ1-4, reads DTGVSQNPRHKITKRGQNVTFRCDPISEHNRLYWYRQTLGQGPEFLTYFQNEAQLEKSRLLSDRFSAERPKGSFSTLEIQRTEQGDSAMYLCASSSLLATNEKLFFGSGTQLSVL.

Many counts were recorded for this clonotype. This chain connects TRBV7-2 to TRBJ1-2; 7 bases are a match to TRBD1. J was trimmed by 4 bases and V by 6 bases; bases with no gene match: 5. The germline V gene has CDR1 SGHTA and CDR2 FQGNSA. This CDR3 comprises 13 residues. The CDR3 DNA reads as TGTGCCAGCAGATTGACAGGGTCCTATGGCTACACCTTC. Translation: CASRLTGSYGYTF.

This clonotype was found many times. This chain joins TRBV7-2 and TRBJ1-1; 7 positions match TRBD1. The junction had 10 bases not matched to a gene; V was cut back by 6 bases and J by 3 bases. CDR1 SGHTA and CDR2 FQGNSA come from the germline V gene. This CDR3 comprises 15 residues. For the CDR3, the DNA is TGTGCCAGCAGTTCTTACAGGGGAGGGGACACTGAAGCTTTCTTT. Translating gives CASSSYRGGDTEAFF.

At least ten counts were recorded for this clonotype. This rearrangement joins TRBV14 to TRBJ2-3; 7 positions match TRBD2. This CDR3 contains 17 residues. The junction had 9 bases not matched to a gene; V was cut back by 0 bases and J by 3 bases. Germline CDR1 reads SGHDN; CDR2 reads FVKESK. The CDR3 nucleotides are TGTGCCAGCAGCCAAGAGTCGTGGCGGGGAGGGACAGATACGCAGTATTTT. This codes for CASSQESWRGGTDTQYF.

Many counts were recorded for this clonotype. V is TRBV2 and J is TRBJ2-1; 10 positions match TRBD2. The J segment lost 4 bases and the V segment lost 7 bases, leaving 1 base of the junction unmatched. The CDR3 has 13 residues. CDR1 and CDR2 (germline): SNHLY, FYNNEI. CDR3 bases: TGTGCCAGCAAAGCGGGGGGGTACAATGAGCAGTTCTTC. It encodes CASKAGGYNEQFF. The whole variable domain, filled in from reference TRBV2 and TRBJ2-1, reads EPEVTQTPSHQVTQMGQEVILRCVPISNHLYFYWYRQILGQKVEFLVSFYNNEISEKSEIFDDQFSVERPDGSNFTLKIRSTKLEDSAMYFCASKAGGYNEQFFGPGTRLTVL.

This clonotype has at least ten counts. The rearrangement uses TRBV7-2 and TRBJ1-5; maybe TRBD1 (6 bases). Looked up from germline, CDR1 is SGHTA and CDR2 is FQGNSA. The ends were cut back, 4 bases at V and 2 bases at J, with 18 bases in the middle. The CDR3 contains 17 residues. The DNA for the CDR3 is TGTGCCAGCAGCTCCCACTCCGGGACAAAAGGCAATCAGCCCCAGCATTTT. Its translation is CASSSHSGTKGNQPQHF.

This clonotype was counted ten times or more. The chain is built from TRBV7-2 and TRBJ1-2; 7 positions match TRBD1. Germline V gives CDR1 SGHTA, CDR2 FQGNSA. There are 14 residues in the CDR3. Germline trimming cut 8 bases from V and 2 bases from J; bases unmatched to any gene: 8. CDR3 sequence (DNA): TGTGCCAGCGCTCAAACAGGGGTGAACTATGGCTACACCTTC. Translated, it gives CASAQTGVNYGYTF. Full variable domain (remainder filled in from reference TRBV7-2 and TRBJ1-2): GAGVSQSPSNKVTEKGKDVELRCDPISGHTALYWYRQSLGQGLEFLIYFQGNSAPDKSGLPSDRFSAERTGGSVSTLTIQRTQQEDSAVYLCASAQTGVNYGYTFGSGTRLTVV.

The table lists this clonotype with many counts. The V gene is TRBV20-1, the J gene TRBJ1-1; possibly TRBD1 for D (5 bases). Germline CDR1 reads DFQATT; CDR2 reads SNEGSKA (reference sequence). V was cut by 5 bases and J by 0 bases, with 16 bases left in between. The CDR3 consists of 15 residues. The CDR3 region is CSALTGRGLNTEAFF. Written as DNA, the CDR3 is TGCAGTGCTCTTACAGGCAGAGGGTTGAACACTGAAGCTTTCTTT.